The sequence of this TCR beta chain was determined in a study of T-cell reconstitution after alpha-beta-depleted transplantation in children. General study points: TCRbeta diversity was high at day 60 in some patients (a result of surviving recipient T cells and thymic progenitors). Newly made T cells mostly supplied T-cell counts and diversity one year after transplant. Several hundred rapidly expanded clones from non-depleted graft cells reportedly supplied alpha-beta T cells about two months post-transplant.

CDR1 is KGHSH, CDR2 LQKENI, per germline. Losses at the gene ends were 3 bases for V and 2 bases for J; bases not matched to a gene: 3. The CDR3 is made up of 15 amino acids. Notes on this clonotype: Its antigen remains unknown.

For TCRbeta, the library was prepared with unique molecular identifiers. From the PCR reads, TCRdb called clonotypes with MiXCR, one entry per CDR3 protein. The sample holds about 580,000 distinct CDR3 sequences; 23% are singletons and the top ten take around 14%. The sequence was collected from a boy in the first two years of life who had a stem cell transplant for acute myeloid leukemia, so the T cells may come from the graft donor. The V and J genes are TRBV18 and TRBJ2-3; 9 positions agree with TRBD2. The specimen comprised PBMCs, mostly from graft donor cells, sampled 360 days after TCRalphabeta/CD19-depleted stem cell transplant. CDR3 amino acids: CASSPTSGNTDTQYF. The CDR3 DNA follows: TGTGCCAGCTCACCGACTAGCGGAAACACAGATACGCAGTATTTT.